This record concerns one T cell receptor beta chain sequence. Its antigen is not identified. The data derive from a study of T cell repertoires in cytomegalovirus infection. At the level of the study: Researchers turned to recently identified HLA-C-restricted CMV epitopes as well as well-studied HLA-B-restricted ones. A matching HLA type, together with CMV infection, was signaled by public TCR beta signatures.

CDR1 is PRHDT and CDR2 is FYEKMQ in the germline V gene (reference sequence). Trimming left V 2 bases short and J 9 bases short, with 8 bases between. CDR3 length: 13 residues. Study-level results: Individuals carrying CMV plus the relevant HLA were identified by cumulative frequency of public TCR beta families. Clonotypes of TCR beta that were HLA-C-restricted and CMV-specific dominated the ex vivo response.

TCRdb independently ran MiXCR on the reads; one entry per CDR3 protein. In the table there are 900,000 to 950,000 distinct CDR3 sequences, roughly 30% of which are singletons. The chain recombines TRBV13 with TRBJ1-6; D unclear. The specimen was cultured CD8+ T cells from PBMCs, collected from culture after CMV antigen stimulation. This clonotype was sampled from a human donor in good health (CMV status not recorded). Some clones in this sample may be carry-over from other donors' samples. CDR3 DNA: TGTGCCAGCAGCTTAAAGGATTTTTCACCCCTCCACTTT. Translation: CASSLKDFSPLHF.